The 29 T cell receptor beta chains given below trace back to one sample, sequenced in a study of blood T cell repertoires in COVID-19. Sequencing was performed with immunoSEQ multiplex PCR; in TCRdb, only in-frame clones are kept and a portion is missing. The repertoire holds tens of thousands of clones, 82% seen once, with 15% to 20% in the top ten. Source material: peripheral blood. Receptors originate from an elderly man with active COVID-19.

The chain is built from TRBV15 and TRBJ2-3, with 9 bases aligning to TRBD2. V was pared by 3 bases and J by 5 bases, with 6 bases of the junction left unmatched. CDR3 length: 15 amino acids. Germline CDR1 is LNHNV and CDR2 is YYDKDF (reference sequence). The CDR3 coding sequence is TGTGCCACCAGCAGCGAGCGGGGGGCGGTAGATACGCAGTATTTT. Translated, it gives CATSSERGAVDTQYF.

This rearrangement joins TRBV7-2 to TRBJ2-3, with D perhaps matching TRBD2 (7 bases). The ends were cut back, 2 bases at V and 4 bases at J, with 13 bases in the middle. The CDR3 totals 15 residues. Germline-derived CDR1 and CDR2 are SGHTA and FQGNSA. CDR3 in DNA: TGTGCCAGCAGCTTAAGACTAGCAGGGGCAGATACGCAGTATTTT. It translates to CASSLRLAGADTQYF.

CDR3 sequence: CASTGRGHEQFF. CDR3 DNA: TGTGCCAGCACAGGGCGTGGGCATGAGCAGTTCTTC. The gene calls are TRBV12-3 or TRBV12-4 and TRBJ2-1; a weak D match, TRBD1 (5 bases). This CDR3 spans 12 amino acids. The V end lost 7 bases, the J end lost 8 bases, and 12 bases lay between the germline ends.

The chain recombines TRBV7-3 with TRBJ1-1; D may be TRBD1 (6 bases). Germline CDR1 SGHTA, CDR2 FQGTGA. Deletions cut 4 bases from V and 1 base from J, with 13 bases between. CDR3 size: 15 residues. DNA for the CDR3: TGTGCCAGCAGCTCCCTAGACAGGAAGAACACTGAAGCTTTCTTT. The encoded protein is CASSSLDRKNTEAFF.

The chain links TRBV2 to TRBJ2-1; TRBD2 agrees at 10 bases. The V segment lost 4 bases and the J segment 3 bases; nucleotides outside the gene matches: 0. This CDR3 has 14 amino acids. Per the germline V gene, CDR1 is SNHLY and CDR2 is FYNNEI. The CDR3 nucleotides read TGTGCCAGCAGTGCTAGCGGGAGCTACAATGAGCAGTTCTTC. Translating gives CASSASGSYNEQFF.

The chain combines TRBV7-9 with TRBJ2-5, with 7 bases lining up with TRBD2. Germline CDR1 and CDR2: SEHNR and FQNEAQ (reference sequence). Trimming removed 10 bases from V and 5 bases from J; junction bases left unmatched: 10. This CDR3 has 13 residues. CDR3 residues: CAIRNFSGETQYF. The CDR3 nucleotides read TGTGCCATCAGGAACTTTAGCGGGGAGACCCAGTACTTC.

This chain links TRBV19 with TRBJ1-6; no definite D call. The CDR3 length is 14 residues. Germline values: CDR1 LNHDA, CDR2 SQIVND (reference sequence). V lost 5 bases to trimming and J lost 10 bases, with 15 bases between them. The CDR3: CASSSTGSGSPLHF. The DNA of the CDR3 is TGTGCCAGTAGTTCAACGGGGTCGGGCTCACCCCTCCACTTT.

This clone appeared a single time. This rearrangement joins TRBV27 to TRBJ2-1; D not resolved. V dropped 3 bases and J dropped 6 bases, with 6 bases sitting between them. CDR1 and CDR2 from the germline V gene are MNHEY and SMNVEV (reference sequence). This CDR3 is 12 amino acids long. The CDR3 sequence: CASSFGGNEQFF. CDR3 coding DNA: TGTGCCAGCAGTTTCGGCGGCAATGAGCAGTTCTTC.

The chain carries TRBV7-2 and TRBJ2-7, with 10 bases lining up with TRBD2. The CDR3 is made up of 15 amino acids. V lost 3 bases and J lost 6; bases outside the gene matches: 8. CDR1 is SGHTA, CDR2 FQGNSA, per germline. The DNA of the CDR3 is TGTGCCAGCAGCTTTATAGGGGCTAGCGGGAGCGAGCAGTACTTC. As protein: CASSFIGASGSEQYF.

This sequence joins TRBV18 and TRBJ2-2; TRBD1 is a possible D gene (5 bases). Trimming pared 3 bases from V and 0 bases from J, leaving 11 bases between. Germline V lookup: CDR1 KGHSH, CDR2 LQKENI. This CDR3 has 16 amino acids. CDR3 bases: TGTGCCAGCTCACCGTCAGGGCCCACGAACACCGGGGAGCTGTTTTTT. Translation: CASSPSGPTNTGELFF.

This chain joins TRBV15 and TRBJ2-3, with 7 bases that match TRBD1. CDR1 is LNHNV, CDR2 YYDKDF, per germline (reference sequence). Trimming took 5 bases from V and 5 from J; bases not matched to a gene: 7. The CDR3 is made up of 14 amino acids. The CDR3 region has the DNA TGTGCCACCAGCGAACAGGGGTGGGGAGATACGCAGTATTTT. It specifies CATSEQGWGDTQYF. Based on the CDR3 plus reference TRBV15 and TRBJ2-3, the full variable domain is DAMVIQNPRYQVTQFGKPVTLSCSQTLNHNVMYWYQQKSSQAPKLLFHYYDKDFNNEADTPDNFQSRRPNTSFCFLDIRSPGLGDTAMYLCATSEQGWGDTQYFGPGTRLTVL.

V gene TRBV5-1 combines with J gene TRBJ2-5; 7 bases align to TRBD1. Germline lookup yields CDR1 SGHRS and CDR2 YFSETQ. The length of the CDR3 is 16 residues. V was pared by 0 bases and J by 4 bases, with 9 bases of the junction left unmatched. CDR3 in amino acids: CASSLEGGDFGETQYF. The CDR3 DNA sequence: TGCGCCAGCAGCTTGGAAGGGGGCGATTTTGGAGAGACCCAGTACTTC. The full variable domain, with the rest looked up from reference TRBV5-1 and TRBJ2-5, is KAGVTQTPRYLIKTRGQQVTLSCSPISGHRSVSWYQQTPGQGLQFLFEYFSETQRNKGNFPGRFSGRQFSNSRSEMNVSTLELGDSALYLCASSLEGGDFGETQYFGPGTRLLVL.

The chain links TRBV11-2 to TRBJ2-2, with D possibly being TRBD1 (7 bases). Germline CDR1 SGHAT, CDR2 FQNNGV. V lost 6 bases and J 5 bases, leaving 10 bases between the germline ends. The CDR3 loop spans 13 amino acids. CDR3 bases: TGTGCCAGCAGACCAGGGGGGACCGGGGAGCTGTTTTTT. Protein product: CASRPGGTGELFF. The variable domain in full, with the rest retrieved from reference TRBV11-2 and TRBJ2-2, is EAGVAQSPRYKIIEKRQSVAFWCNPISGHATLYWYQQILGQGPKLLIQFQNNGVVDDSQLPKDRFSAERLKGVDSTLKIQPAKLEDSAVYLCASRPGGTGELFFGEGSRLTVL.

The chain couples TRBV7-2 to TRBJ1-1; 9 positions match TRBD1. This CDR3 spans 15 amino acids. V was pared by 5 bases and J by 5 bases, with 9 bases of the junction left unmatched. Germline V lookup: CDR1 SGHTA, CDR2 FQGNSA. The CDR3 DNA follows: TGTGCCAGCAGCAAATACAGGGGGCCGGGGACTGAAGCTTTCTTT. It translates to CASSKYRGPGTEAFF.

CDR3 DNA: TGTGCCAGCAGAACCATGAGACAAGAGACCCAGTACTTC. This gives the protein CASRTMRQETQYF. This chain links TRBV2 with TRBJ2-5; D ambiguous. V lost 6 bases and J 2 bases, leaving 10 bases between the germline ends. The germline V gene encodes CDR1 SNHLY and CDR2 FYNNEI. The CDR3 sequence is 13 residues long.

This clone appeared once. DNA for the CDR3: TGCAGCGTAACGATCAGACACGACGAGCAGTACTTC. It is translated as CSVTIRHDEQYF. The rearrangement links TRBV29-1 to TRBJ2-7; D call uncertain. Looked up from germline, CDR1 is SQVTM and CDR2 is ANQGSEA. V shed 6 bases and J shed 5 bases, with 14 bases lying between them. The CDR3 length is 12 residues.

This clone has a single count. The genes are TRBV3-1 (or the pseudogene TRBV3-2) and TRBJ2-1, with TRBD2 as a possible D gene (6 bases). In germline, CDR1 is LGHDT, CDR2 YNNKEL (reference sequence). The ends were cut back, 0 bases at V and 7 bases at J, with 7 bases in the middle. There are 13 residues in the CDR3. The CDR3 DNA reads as TGTGCCAGCAGCCAAGAAGGGAGGAATGAGCAGTTCTTC. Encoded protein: CASSQEGRNEQFF.

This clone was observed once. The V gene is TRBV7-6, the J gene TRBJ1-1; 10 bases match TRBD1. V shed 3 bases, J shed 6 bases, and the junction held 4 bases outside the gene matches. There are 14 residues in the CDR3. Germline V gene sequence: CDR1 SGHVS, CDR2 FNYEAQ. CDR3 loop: CASSLTGGFAEAFF. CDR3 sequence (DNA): TGTGCCAGCAGCTTGACAGGGGGCTTCGCTGAAGCTTTCTTT.

CDR3 region: CASSFRHMNTEAFF. In DNA, the CDR3 is TGTGCCAGCAGTTTCCGACACATGAACACTGAAGCTTTCTTT. The chain recombines TRBV27 with TRBJ1-1, with D unresolved. Per the germline V gene, CDR1 is MNHEY and CDR2 is SMNVEV (reference sequence). Trimming stripped 3 bases from V and 0 bases from J, with 8 bases between. CDR3 size: 14 residues.

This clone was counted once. This CDR3 reads CASSRTGTGGSSQYF. CDR3 coding DNA: TGTGCCAGCAGCAGGACCGGGACAGGGGGCTCCTCGCAGTATTTT. The V call is TRBV28, the J call TRBJ2-3, with 12 bases matching TRBD1. This CDR3 comprises 15 residues. Germline V gene lookup returns CDR1 MDHEN and CDR2 SYDVKM. V was pared by 6 bases and J by 10 bases, with 11 bases of the junction left unmatched.

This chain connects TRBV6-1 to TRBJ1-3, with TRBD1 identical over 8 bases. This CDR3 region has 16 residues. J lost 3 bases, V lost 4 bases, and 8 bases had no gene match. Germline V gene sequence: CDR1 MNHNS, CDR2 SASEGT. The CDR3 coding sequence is TGTGCCAGCAGTGCTAGATCAGGGGGCGATGGAAACACCATATATTTT. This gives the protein CASSARSGGDGNTIYF.

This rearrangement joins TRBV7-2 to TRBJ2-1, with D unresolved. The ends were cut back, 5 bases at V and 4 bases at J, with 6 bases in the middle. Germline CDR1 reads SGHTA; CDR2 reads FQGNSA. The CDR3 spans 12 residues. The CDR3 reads CASSPRYNEQFF. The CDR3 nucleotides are TGTGCCAGCAGCCCCAGATACAATGAGCAGTTCTTC.

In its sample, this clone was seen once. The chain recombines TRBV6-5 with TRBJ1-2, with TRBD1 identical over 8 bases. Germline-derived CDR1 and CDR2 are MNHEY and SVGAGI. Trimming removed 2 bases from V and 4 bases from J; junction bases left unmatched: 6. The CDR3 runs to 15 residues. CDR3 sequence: CASSYRSRGLYGYTF. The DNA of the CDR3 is TGTGCCAGCAGTTACCGGAGCAGGGGGCTCTATGGCTACACCTTC.

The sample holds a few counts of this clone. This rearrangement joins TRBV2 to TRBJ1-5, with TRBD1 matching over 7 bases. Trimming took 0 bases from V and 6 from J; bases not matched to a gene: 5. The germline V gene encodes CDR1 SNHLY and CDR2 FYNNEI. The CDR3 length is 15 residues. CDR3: CASSEALRQGQPQHF. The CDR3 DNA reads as TGTGCCAGCAGTGAAGCGCTTCGACAGGGTCAGCCCCAGCATTTT.

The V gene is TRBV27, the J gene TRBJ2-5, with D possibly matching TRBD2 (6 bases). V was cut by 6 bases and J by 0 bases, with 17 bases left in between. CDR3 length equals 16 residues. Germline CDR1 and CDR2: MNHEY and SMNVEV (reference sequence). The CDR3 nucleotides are TGTGCCAGCAGACCACGAAGCAGCGGGTACCAAGAGACCCAGTACTTC. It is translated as CASRPRSSGYQETQYF.

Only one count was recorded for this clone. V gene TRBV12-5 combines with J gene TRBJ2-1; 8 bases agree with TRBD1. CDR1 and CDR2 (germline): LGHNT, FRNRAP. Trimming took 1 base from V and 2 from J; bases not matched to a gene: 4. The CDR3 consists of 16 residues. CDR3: CASGLGTGGAYNEQFF. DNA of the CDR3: TGTGCTAGTGGTTTGGGCACAGGGGGTGCCTACAATGAGCAGTTCTTC.

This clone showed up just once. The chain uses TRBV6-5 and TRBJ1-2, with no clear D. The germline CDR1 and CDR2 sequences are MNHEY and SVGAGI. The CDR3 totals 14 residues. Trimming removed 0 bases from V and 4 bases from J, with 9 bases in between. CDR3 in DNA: TGTGCCAGCAGTTACTCGATCCGGAGCTATGGCTACACCTTC. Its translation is CASSYSIRSYGYTF.

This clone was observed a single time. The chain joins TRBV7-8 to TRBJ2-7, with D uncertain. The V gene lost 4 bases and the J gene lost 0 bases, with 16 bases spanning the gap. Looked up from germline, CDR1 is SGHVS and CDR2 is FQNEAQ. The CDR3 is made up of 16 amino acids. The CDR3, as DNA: TGTGCCAGCAGCTATGCCGAGCTCAATCCCTCCTACGAGCAGTACTTC. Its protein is CASSYAELNPSYEQYF.

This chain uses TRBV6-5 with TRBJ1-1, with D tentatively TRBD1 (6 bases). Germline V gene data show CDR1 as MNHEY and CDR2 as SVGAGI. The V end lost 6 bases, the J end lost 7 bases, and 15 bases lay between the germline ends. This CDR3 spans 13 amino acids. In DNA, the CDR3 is TGTGCCAGCAGGGGTTGGGACACTAGTGAAGCTTTCTTT. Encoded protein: CASRGWDTSEAFF.